What follows are 27 T cell receptor beta chains derived from one specimen sequenced in a study of cytomegalovirus exposure and HLA in healthy donors. The PCR was carried out with 60 Vbeta primers and 13 Jbeta primers. Produced via immunoSEQ multiplex PCR; TCRdb's table is partial and in-frame only. The sample includes tens of thousands of clones, over 75% of them seen just once. Input material: PBMCs. The receptors stem from a male donor in good health and CMV-seropositive.

The chain employs TRBV2 and TRBJ1-3; no firm D call. This CDR3 spans 13 amino acids. The V gene lost 2 bases and the J gene lost 3 bases, with 5 bases spanning the gap. Germline loops: CDR1 SNHLY, CDR2 FYNNEI. The CDR3, as DNA: TGTGCCAGCAGTGAATGGAGTGGAAACACCATATATTTT. It specifies CASSEWSGNTIYF.

This clone has a handful of counts. The chain joins TRBV19 to TRBJ2-1; 8 bases align to TRBD1. Germline V gene sequence: CDR1 LNHDA, CDR2 SQIVND (reference sequence). The CDR3 runs 15 residues. J gave up 3 bases and V 6 bases, and 7 bases lay outside the gene matches. Written as DNA, the CDR3 is TGTGCCAGTAGACAGGACAGGGCCAGCTACAATGAGCAGTTCTTC. Translation gives CASRQDRASYNEQFF.

This sequence joins TRBV5-1 and TRBJ2-5; possibly TRBD1 for D (6 bases). V dropped 3 bases and J dropped 1 base, with 10 bases sitting between them. From germline, CDR1 is SGHRS and CDR2 YFSETQ. There are 14 residues in the CDR3. The CDR3 DNA reads TGCGCCAGCAGCTGGTCAGGGGTCCAAGAGACCCAGTACTTC. Translated: CASSWSGVQETQYF.

This clone was picked up one time. The genes are TRBV28 and TRBJ2-7, with a tentative D call TRBD1 (6 bases). Germline V gives CDR1 MDHEN, CDR2 SYDVKM. The CDR3 length is 15 residues. Trimming stripped 7 bases from V and 3 bases from J, with 19 bases between. DNA of the CDR3: TGTGCCAGCACCTATGCTCAGGGGCTCCACTACGAGCAGTACTTC. Translated: CASTYAQGLHYEQYF.

The sample holds a few counts of this clone. The chain combines TRBV6-1 with TRBJ2-2; D ambiguous. V lost 6 bases and J 4 bases, leaving 15 bases between the germline ends. The length of the CDR3 is 15 residues. CDR1 is MNHNS, CDR2 SASEGT, per germline. As DNA, the CDR3 is TGTGCCAGCAGGACTCCAAGGTTAGGCACCGGGGAGCTGTTTTTT. Protein sequence: CASRTPRLGTGELFF.

The V gene is TRBV7-8, the J gene TRBJ1-2, with TRBD1 matching over 8 bases. From germline, CDR1 is SGHVS and CDR2 FQNEAQ. With V trimmed by 5 bases and J by 2 bases, 7 bases remained unmatched. The CDR3 runs to 15 residues. The CDR3 DNA follows: TGTGCCAGCAGCCCGGACAGGGCCGCCAACTATGGCTACACCTTC. Amino acids: CASSPDRAANYGYTF.

V and J are TRBV7-2 and TRBJ1-3, with D uncertain. Germline values: CDR1 SGHTA, CDR2 FQGNSA. V was pared by 0 bases and J by 0 bases, with 9 bases between. This CDR3 is built from 16 residues. CDR3 in DNA: TGTGCCAGCAGCTTAGCGAGCCGTGGCTCTGGAAACACCATATATTTT. It specifies CASSLASRGSGNTIYF.

J is TRBJ1-4 and V is TRBV6-5; D call uncertain. This CDR3 region has 15 residues. Trimming removed 6 bases from V and 3 bases from J, with 14 bases in between. Germline loops: CDR1 MNHEY, CDR2 SVGAGI. DNA of the CDR3: TGTGCCAGCAGAAACCGCAAAATAGCTAATGAAAAACTGTTTTTT. Amino acids: CASRNRKIANEKLFF.

V is TRBV7-3 and J is TRBJ2-3, with 7 bases identical to TRBD2. CDR1 is SGHTA, CDR2 FQGTGA, per germline. The CDR3 runs 16 residues. The ends lost 2 bases at V and 0 bases at J; junction bases unmatched: 5. DNA for the CDR3: TGTGCCAGCAGCTTATGGGGGACTACCAGCACAGATACGCAGTATTTT. This gives the protein CASSLWGTTSTDTQYF.

V and J are TRBV14 and TRBJ1-6, with D tentatively TRBD1 (5 bases). This CDR3 spans 13 amino acids. Germline V gene data show CDR1 as SGHDN and CDR2 as FVKESK. V lost 6 bases and J 10 bases, leaving 13 bases between the germline ends. This chain's CDR3 is CASRGRAVSPLHF. CDR3 bases: TGTGCCAGCAGAGGCAGGGCTGTCTCACCCCTCCACTTT.

The chain is built from TRBV5-1 and TRBJ2-2, with TRBD1 matching over 10 bases. Germline V gene lookup returns CDR1 SGHRS and CDR2 YFSETQ. V was clipped by 4 bases and J by 0 bases; unmatched bases: 9. The CDR3 extends over 18 amino acids. CDR3 sequence: CASSPRDRGRTNTGELFF. CDR3 nucleotides: TGCGCCAGCAGCCCTAGGGACAGGGGAAGGACGAACACCGGGGAGCTGTTTTTT.

This rearrangement joins TRBV27 to TRBJ2-1; unclear D gene. The germline V gene has CDR1 MNHEY and CDR2 SMNVEV (reference sequence). V was trimmed by 2 bases and J by 7 bases, leaving 6 bases between them. The CDR3 length is 12 residues. The DNA of the CDR3 is TGTGCCAGCAGTTTAGCACGGAATGAGCAGTTCTTC. Translation: CASSLARNEQFF.

This chain joins TRBV6-4 and TRBJ1-2; a weak D match, TRBD1 (6 bases). Trimming stripped 0 bases from V and 9 bases from J, with 20 bases between. The CDR3 is made up of 16 amino acids. The germline CDR1 and CDR2 sequences are MRHNA and SNTAGT. The CDR3 protein is CASSDSRDRTSMSYTF. In DNA form, the CDR3 reads TGTGCCAGCAGTGACTCTCGCGACAGGACATCTATGAGCTACACCTTC.

The chain employs TRBV7-2 and TRBJ1-2; D is undetermined. Trimming took off 3 bases at V and 0 bases at J, with 2 bases between the two ends. The CDR3 extends over 12 amino acids. Germline lookup yields CDR1 SGHTA and CDR2 FQGNSA. The CDR3 protein is CASSFSNYGYTF. In DNA form, the CDR3 reads TGTGCCAGCAGCTTCTCTAACTATGGCTACACCTTC.

This rearrangement joins TRBV28 to TRBJ1-2; 7 nucleotides agree with TRBD1. This CDR3 has 15 amino acids. From germline, CDR1 is MDHEN and CDR2 SYDVKM. The J segment lost 3 bases and the V segment lost 2 bases, leaving 6 bases of the junction unmatched. The CDR3: CASSLTAGQDYGYTF. In nucleotides, the CDR3 is TGTGCCAGCAGTTTAACCGCCGGACAGGACTATGGCTACACCTTC.

This clone was seen a single time. This rearrangement joins TRBV10-3 to TRBJ1-1, with D unclear. Trimming took 0 bases from V and 2 from J, leaving 10 bases between them. The CDR3 has 15 residues. Germline V CDR1 and CDR2: ENHRY, SYGVKD. CDR3: CAISESRWLNTEAFF. In DNA form, the CDR3 reads TGTGCCATCAGTGAGTCGAGGTGGCTTAACACTGAAGCTTTCTTT.

The J gene is TRBJ2-1, the V gene TRBV2, with TRBD2 matching 13 bases. Unmatched junction bases numbered 3, after V lost 11 bases and J lost 5 bases. Germline assignment: CDR1 SNHLY and CDR2 FYNNEI. The CDR3 is 13 residues long. The CDR3 region has the DNA TGTGCCGGGACTAGCGGGACAAACAATGAGCAGTTCTTC. Residues: CAGTSGTNNEQFF.

The chain carries TRBV7-6 and TRBJ2-7; 8 positions agree with TRBD2. Losses at the gene ends were 2 bases for V and 0 bases for J; bases not matched to a gene: 3. This CDR3 region has 15 residues. Germline V gene lookup returns CDR1 SGHVS and CDR2 FNYEAQ. CDR3 DNA sequence: TGTGCCAGCAGCTTAATGAGCGGGAGCTCCTACGAGCAGTACTTC. Its protein product is CASSLMSGSSYEQYF.

The chain joins TRBV29-1 to TRBJ1-2, with a tentative D call TRBD1 (5 bases). The germline V and J ends were trimmed by 5 bases and 8 bases, with 15 bases remaining between them. The germline gives CDR1 SQVTM, CDR2 ANQGSEA. The CDR3 totals 12 residues. The CDR3 DNA follows: TGCAGCGTTAGTACAGGCCCGGAGGGCTACACCTTC. Translation gives CSVSTGPEGYTF.

The rearrangement joins TRBV29-1 to TRBJ1-1; TRBD1 matches at 12 bases. Trimming at V came to 1 base and at J to 3 bases, leaving 6 bases not matched to a gene. The CDR3 totals 16 residues. Per germline, CDR1 SQVTM and CDR2 ANQGSEA. CDR3 DNA: TGCAGCGTTGAAGGGGACAGGGGGCTTTTGGACACTGAAGCTTTCTTT. Residues: CSVEGDRGLLDTEAFF.

The chain uses TRBV18 and TRBJ2-5; 8 bases fit TRBD1. With 4 bases clipped from V and 4 bases from J, the junction kept 8 bases outside the gene matches. The CDR3 runs to 15 residues. Germline V CDR1 and CDR2: KGHSH, LQKENI. Here the CDR3 DNA reads TGTGCCAGCTCACAGGGACAGGCCTTAGGAGAGACCCAGTACTTC. This gives the protein CASSQGQALGETQYF.

The chain joins TRBV6-5 to TRBJ2-7; TRBD2 agrees at 7 bases. After removal of 3 bases from V and 2 bases from J, the junction contained 7 bases not matched to a gene. This CDR3 spans 15 amino acids. The germline gives CDR1 MNHEY, CDR2 SVGAGI. CDR3 sequence reads: CASSYSGGGTYEQYF. The CDR3 nucleotides read TGTGCCAGCAGTTATAGTGGGGGGGGGACCTACGAGCAGTACTTC.

The CDR3 protein is CASSYSRGGADTQYF. DNA of the CDR3: TGTGCCAGCAGTTACTCGCGGGGGGGGGCAGATACGCAGTATTTT. The chain employs TRBV6-5 and TRBJ2-3; 9 bases align to TRBD2. The V gene end was trimmed by 0 bases and the J gene end by 4 bases; junction bases not matched to a gene: 2. The CDR3 totals 15 residues. Germline V CDR1 and CDR2: MNHEY, SVGAGI.

This clone was recorded a few times. This chain's CDR3 is CASGRNTEAFF. The DNA for the CDR3 is TGTGCCAGCGGGCGGAACACTGAAGCTTTCTTT. This rearrangement joins TRBV6-1 to TRBJ1-1; no reliable D call. V was cut by 8 bases and J by 1 base, with 5 bases left in between. The CDR3 is 11 amino acids. The germline V gene has CDR1 MNHNS and CDR2 SASEGT.

The chain employs TRBV18 and TRBJ2-5, with D possibly matching TRBD2 (6 bases). CDR1 and CDR2 from the germline V gene are KGHSH and LQKENI. The CDR3 extends over 16 amino acids. Between the trimmed V and J ends, which lost 3 bases and 2 bases, there was a span of 16 bases. CDR3 DNA sequence: TGTGCCAGCTCACCGCTGGGAGGCGGGTCACAAGAGACCCAGTACTTC. This codes for CASSPLGGGSQETQYF.

This clone appeared a single time. The V call is TRBV19, the J call TRBJ2-7; possible D gene TRBD2, 5 bases. From germline, CDR1 is LNHDA and CDR2 SQIVND (reference sequence). This CDR3 region has 16 residues. V shed 7 bases and J shed 0 bases, with 19 bases lying between them. CDR3 loop: CASTMRGGKDSYEQYF. The CDR3 DNA is TGTGCCAGTACCATGAGAGGAGGCAAAGACTCCTACGAGCAGTACTTC.

The rearrangement joins TRBV7-2 to TRBJ2-3; 9 bases fit TRBD2. This CDR3 contains 12 residues. CDR1 is SGHTA, CDR2 FQGNSA, per germline. Losses at the gene ends were 6 bases for V and 15 bases for J; bases not matched to a gene: 10. The CDR3 reads CASRSLAGVPYF. In DNA, the CDR3 is TGTGCCAGCAGATCCTTAGCGGGAGTCCCTTATTTT.